Listed below are T cell receptor beta chains from one sample, sequenced in a study of blood T cell repertoires in COVID-19. Assay used: immunoSEQ multiplex PCR; TCRdb lists only in-frame clones, some missing. The repertoire includes over 200,000 clones, roughly 90% of them detected once, and roughly 2.5% sits in the top ten. The sample consisted of peripheral blood. The source is a woman aged 60-70 years with acute or convalescent COVID-19. The CDR3 runs from the conserved cysteine through the conserved F or W.

J gene | V gene | CDR3 protein
TRBJ1-2 | TRBV5-4 | CASRRTGSYGYTF
TRBJ1-1 | TRBV11-2 | CASSTRDRGTEAFF
TRBJ1-1 | TRBV5-1 | CASSLATEAFF
TRBJ1-1 | TRBV28 | CASSLGGTGQKGAFF
TRBJ2-3 | TRBV4-2 | CASSQRGSTDTQYF
TRBJ1-4 | TRBV5-4 | CASSLGRREKLFF
TRBJ2-7 | TRBV18 | CASSPQKTGQGYEQYF
TRBJ2-7 | TRBV5-1 | CASSLDLGSPREQYF
TRBJ2-1 | TRBV5-4 | CASSFDSGREQFF
TRBJ2-5 | TRBV6-5 | CASSAGQGRETQYF
TRBJ2-2 | TRBV12-5 | CASGLVLGGGVDTGELFF
TRBJ2-7 | TRBV28 | CAITGLAGVAAGEQYF
TRBJ1-6 | TRBV18 | CASSPVAGGSSPLHF
TRBJ1-4 | TRBV2 | CASSEEQGVNEKLFF
TRBJ2-7 | TRBV10-3 | CAISWDSSYEQYF
TRBJ2-6 | TRBV4-2 | CASSQAPGRFAGANVLTF
TRBJ2-1 | TRBV2 | CASSGGLGYNEQFF
TRBJ2-1 | TRBV6-2/TRBV6-3 | CASSFRSGGSFF
TRBJ1-2 | TRBV19 | CASSLRGQNGYTF
TRBJ1-1 | TRBV2 | CASSEEGAVNTEAFF
TRBJ1-2 | TRBV10-3 | CAIGSDFYTF
TRBJ1-4 | TRBV5-8 | CASSLGQGALYEKLFF
TRBJ2-1 | TRBV6-2/TRBV6-3 | CASSPSQAGENNEQFF
TRBJ2-7 | TRBV11-2 | CASSFGGSGTNSYEQYF
TRBJ2-2 | TRBV11-2 | CASSLVGAGTGELFF
TRBJ2-7 | TRBV6-2/TRBV6-3 | CASSLRVSTSSVQEQYF
TRBJ1-1 | TRBV5-6 | CASSLGWYGGQRRAEAFF
TRBJ2-1 | TRBV9 | CASSPRTSGSGGYNEQFF
TRBJ1-1 | TRBV29-1 | CSVGQGNTEAFF
TRBJ1-3 | TRBV4-2 | CASSSEAGAAGNTIYF
TRBJ1-1 | TRBV6-6 | CASSYPGRNTEAFF
TRBJ1-5 | TRBV12-5 | CASGFGQGAQGNQPQHF
TRBJ2-7 | TRBV10-1 | CASSESGQGNEQYF
TRBJ2-3 | TRBV27 | CASSSTRTLTVGSDTQYF
TRBJ2-2 | TRBV15 | CATRPGQGARSTGELFF
TRBJ1-5 | TRBV29-1 | CSVGGGNQPQHF
TRBJ2-5 | TRBV20-1 | CSASVAGVQETQYF
TRBJ1-1 | TRBV19 | CASQRYGNTEAFF
TRBJ2-7 | TRBV3-1/TRBV3-2 | CASSPRDRTYEQYF
TRBJ2-7 | TRBV28 | CASSLWTSGSNEQYF
TRBJ2-1 | TRBV10-3 | CAIRGQGFDNEQFF
TRBJ2-3 | TRBV4-1 | CASSQETSGSHRGTDTQYF
TRBJ1-3 | TRBV6-6 | CASSYSQSSGNTIYF
TRBJ1-2 | TRBV9 | CASSVASGDYGYTF
TRBJ1-2 | TRBV9 | CASSKTDSYGYTF
TRBJ1-1 | TRBV6-6 | CASSYEFTAEAFF
TRBJ1-4 | TRBV2 | CASSRDLEKLFF
TRBJ1-6 | TRBV28 | CASSFVNNSPLHF
TRBJ2-3 | TRBV28 | CASSRVNTDTQYF
TRBJ1-6 | TRBV9 | CASSAQGSNFNSPLHF
TRBJ1-5 | TRBV10-3 | CAISSGQSQPQHF
TRBJ2-3 | TRBV7-9 | CASSSSGGSTDTQYF
TRBJ2-7 | TRBV15 | CATSSDYYEQYF
TRBJ2-7 | TRBV25-1 | CASSESPGNYEQYF
TRBJ1-1 | TRBV28 | CASSAPWTGGEAFF